This TCR beta chain emerged from a study of PD-L1 blockade in urothelial cancer. Germline V lookup: CDR1 LNHDA, CDR2 SQIVND (reference sequence). The length of the CDR3 is 14 residues. Trimming stripped 7 bases from V and 3 bases from J, with 13 bases between. Profiled with immunoSEQ multiplex PCR; TCRdb holds only in-frame clones, not every one. The sample contains 65,000 to 80,000 clones, around 84% of which appear only once. Material: PBMCs, obtained around atezolizumab (anti-PD-L1) treatment. This sequence originates from a man between 65 and 85 years old with urothelial cancer. V and J are TRBV19 and TRBJ2-1, with a possible D match to TRBD2 (6 bases). CDR3 nucleotide sequence: TGTGCCAGTACTATCTCGCGGGGCTACAATGAGCAGTTCTTC. Translated: CASTISRGYNEQFF.